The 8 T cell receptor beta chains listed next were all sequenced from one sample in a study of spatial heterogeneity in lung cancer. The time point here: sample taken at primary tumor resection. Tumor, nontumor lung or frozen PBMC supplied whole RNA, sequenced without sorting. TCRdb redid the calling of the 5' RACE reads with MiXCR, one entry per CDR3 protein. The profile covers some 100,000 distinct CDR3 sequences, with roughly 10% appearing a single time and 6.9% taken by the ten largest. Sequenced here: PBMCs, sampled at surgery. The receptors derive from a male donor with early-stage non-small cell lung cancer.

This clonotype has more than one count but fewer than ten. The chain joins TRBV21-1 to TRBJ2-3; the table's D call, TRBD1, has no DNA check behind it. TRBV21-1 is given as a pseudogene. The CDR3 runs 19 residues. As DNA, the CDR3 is TGTGCCAGCAGCACCGCCTTGGGACAGGGGCACCCCTTCACAGATACGCAGTATTTT. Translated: CASSTALGQGHPFTDTQYF.

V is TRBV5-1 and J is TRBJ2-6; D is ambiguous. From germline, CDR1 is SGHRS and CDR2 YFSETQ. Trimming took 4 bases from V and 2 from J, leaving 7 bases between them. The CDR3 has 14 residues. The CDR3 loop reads CASSPDPGANVLTF. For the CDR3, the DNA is TGCGCCAGCAGCCCGGACCCTGGGGCCAACGTCCTGACTTTC.

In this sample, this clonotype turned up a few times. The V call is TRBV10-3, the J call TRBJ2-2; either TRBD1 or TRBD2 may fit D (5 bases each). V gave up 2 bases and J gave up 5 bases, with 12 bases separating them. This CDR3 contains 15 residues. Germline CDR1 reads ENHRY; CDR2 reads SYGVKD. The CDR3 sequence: CAISERGSGTGELFF. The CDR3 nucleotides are TGTGCCATCAGTGAGCGGGGCAGTGGAACCGGGGAGCTGTTTTTT.

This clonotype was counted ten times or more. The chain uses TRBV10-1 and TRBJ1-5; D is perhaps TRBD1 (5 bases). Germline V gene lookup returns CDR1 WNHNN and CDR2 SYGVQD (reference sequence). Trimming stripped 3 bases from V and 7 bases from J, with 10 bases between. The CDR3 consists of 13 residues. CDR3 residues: CASSDREGQPQHF. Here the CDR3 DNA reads TGCGCCAGCAGTGACAGGGAGGGCCAGCCCCAGCATTTT.

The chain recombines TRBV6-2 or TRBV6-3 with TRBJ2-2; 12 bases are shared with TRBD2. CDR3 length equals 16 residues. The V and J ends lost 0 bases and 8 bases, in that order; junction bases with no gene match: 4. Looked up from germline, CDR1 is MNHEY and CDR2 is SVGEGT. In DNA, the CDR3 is TGTGCCAGCAGTTACTCGTCTAGCGGGAGGGCTGGGGAGCTGTTTTTT. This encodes CASSYSSSGRAGELFF.

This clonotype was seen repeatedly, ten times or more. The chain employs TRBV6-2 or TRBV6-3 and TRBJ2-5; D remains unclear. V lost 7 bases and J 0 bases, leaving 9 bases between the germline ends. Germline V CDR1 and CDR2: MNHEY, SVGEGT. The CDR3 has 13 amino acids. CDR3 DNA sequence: TGTGCCAGCAACAAGGCCAACCAAGAGACCCAGTACTTC. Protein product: CASNKANQETQYF.

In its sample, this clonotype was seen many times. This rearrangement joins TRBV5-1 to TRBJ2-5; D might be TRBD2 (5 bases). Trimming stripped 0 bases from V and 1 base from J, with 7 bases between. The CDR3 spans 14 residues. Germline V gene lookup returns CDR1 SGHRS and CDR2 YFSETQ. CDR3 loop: CASSLGGFQETQYF. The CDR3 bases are TGCGCCAGCAGCTTGGGAGGGTTCCAAGAGACCCAGTACTTC.

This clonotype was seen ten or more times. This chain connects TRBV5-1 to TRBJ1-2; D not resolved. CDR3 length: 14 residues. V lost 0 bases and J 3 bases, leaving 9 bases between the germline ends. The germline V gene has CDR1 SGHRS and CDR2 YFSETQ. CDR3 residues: CASSLEKADYGYTF. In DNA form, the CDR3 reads TGCGCCAGCAGCTTGGAGAAAGCAGACTATGGCTACACCTTC.